This T cell receptor beta chain comes out of a study of shared clonotypes between healthy human individuals (dated by TCRdb to between 2020 and 2021). A note on the overall study: The cohort comprised two women and a few men aged 18 to 49 years. Blood TCR repertoires of about five healthy adults were deeply sequenced to estimate repertoire size and the extent of clonotype sharing between individuals. To increase sequencing depth and limit assay-specific biases, TCR repertoire library preparation and sequencing were carried out by different laboratories using diverse techniques. Between about 0.85 and 9.5 billion PBMCs per donor were obtained by leukapheresis. Per donor, three plates each were used for CD4 naive and CD4 memory, two for CD8 naive, and one for CD8 memory. Beyond this particular receptor, the publication reports: Because the study included only a small number of donors, the genetic and exposure-history diversity represented was limited. Sampling was restricted to blood, and TCR repertoires in tissues likely differ from the TCR repertoires found in blood. Naive subsets generally had larger estimated clonotype richness than memory subsets. Clonotypes shared by all four sorted-subset donors showed higher generation probabilities than non-shared clonotypes. Rarefaction of sorted-subset datasets indicated incomplete sequencing despite the large sequencing depth. Roughly 5% of naive CD4, 3.5% of naive CD8, approximately 2% of memory CD4, and less than 0.45% of memory CD8 clonotypes were shared across several donors. Pairwise subsampling indicated that sequencing depth was expected to affect the degree of clonotype sharing among donors.

The CDR3 holds 14 amino acids from the cysteine to the phenylalanine. The kept DNA is CDR3 alone, 42 bases in frame from the first base. The V and J ends are trimmed by 5 bases and 7 bases, leaving 15 bases between them. The germline V gene sets CDR1 to SGHAT and CDR2 to FQNNGV. The donors were healthy, HIV-negative adults with no recently reported acute infections or vaccinations. Every donor was a Caucasian adult living in Nashville, Tennessee, USA. CD4+ T cells were enriched by magnetic negative selection, after which naive cells were positively selected on CD45RA and the negative fraction was taken as the memory subset. Blood was obtained by leukapheresis, after which PBMCs were separated by Ficoll-Histopaque density gradient centrifugation and cryopreserved in liquid nitrogen vapor phase. Analytical flow cytometry was used to check the purity and quantity of each magnetically sorted T cell population. From each sorted fraction, genomic DNA was isolated and quantified by UV absorbance on a Nanodrop 2000c.

Using the deep immunoSEQ assay, multiplex PCR amplified TCR CDR3 regions from genomic DNA. Genomic DNA extracted from each cell subset was distributed evenly over all wells of several immunoSEQ 96-well plates, and each plate served as one replicate. For sorted subsets, each replicate PCR was loaded with roughly 200 ng genomic DNA, equivalent to 32,000 or so T cell genomes. Purified libraries were measured with a Qubit 3.0 fluorometer, size-checked on a Bioanalyzer 2100, and measured again with the KAPA Library Quantification kit. A separate single-read 150-cycle Illumina NextSeq 550 flow cell was used to sequence each immunoSEQ 96-well plate. On the authors' methods: Because only junctional sequences without quality scores were contained in the immunoSEQ output, filtering matching that applied to full-length reads could not be performed. Sequences were annotated with PyIR, a Python wrapper for IgBLAST v1.9, and V/J genes and CDR3 were assigned using IMGT germline references. Reads were removed for weak V/J assignments (E-value above 1e-6), missing CDR3, stop codons, out-of-frame junctions, or ambiguous translated residues. V3J clonotypes were defined as sequences sharing an identical inferred V gene, J gene, and CDR3 amino acid sequence. To compute the percentage overlap between repertoires, the number of shared unique clonotypes was divided by the size of the smaller repertoire. Repertoire richness was assessed with RTK rarefaction, the Chao1 estimator, and Recon v2.1 estimates of unobserved clonotypes. Generation probabilities were computed with OLGA for all TCRbeta clonotypes obtained by the gDNA method from four donors. TCRdb carries this immuneACCESS record with in-frame sequences only. Its versions omit some clonotypes, under half of them owing to an unresolved V gene in the studies checked, with the rest unexplained. The V and J calls and clone size were taken over from that table, and D and trimming were inferred from the DNA. The sample table lists about 2.4 million clones, more than 85% of them with a count of one. The ten largest clonotypes hold around 0.4% of the sample.

Of note for this clone: It has no known antigen specificity. Base qualities are missing; no much larger clone stands one base away.

This TCR came from a man between 18 and 35 years old in good health. Some clones in this sample may be carry-over from other donors' samples. The sequencing input was naive CD4+ T cells from PBMCs. In light of the paper, this sample's cell subset or site label describes: CD45RA+ positively selected. This chain joins TRBV11-2 to TRBJ1-5; TRBD1 might be the D gene, on 5 matching bases. The DNA sequence is TGTGCCAGCAGCCCCACATCGGGGGGACAGCCCCAGCATTTT. It translates as CASSPTSGGQPQHF.